This note documents a single T cell receptor beta chain sequence. V dropped 3 bases and J dropped 5 bases, with 7 bases sitting between them. The CDR3 contains 13 residues. CDR1 is WNHNN, CDR2 SYGVQD, per germline (reference sequence). Original processing methods: The assay estimated nucleated cells by amplifying reference gene primers. Using immunoSEQ multiplex PCR, the repertoire was profiled, and TCRdb retains in-frame clones only, with some absent. V and J calls and clone size are as listed in that table; D and trimming were resolved from the DNA. The sample includes more than 95,000 clones, about 82% of them seen just once. The sample belongs to a study of blood T cell repertoires in COVID-19. In the study overall: Sites across the United States, Italy and Spain contributed samples from acute and convalescent COVID-19. Sample material is recorded as cDNA or gDNA derived from T cells, B-cell-depleted T cells, or PBMCs.

The TCR comes from a human donor in a cohort sampled during active COVID-19. The V and J genes are TRBV10-1 and TRBJ2-2, with D perhaps matching TRBD2 (5 bases). Sequencing input: peripheral blood. DNA for the CDR3: TGCGCCAGCAGTGACGGCGGGACCGGGGAGCTGTTTTTT. Protein: CASSDGGTGELFF.